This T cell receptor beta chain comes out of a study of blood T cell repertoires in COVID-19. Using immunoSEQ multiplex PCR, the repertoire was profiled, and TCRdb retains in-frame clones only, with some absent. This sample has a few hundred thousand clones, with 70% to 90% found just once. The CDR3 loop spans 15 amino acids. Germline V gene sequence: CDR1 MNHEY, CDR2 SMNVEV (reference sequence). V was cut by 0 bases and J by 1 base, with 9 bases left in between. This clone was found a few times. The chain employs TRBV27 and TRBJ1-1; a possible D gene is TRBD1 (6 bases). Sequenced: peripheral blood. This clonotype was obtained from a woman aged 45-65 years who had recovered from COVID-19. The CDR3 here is CASSLSSRGNTEAFF. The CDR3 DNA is TGTGCCAGCAGTTTATCGTCCAGGGGGAACACTGAAGCTTTCTTT.